The 23 T cell receptor beta chains given below trace back to one sample, sequenced in a study of CD8 T cells in ankylosing spondylitis. TCRdb independently ran MiXCR on the 5' RACE reads; one entry per CDR3 protein. The sample holds some 8,900 distinct CDR3 sequences, under 5% seen once. What was sequenced was blood, either unsorted or a sorted T cell fraction (not recorded which). Receptors were obtained from a female donor with ankylosing spondylitis or in good health (not recorded which).

This clonotype was seen many times. CDR3 sequence reads: CASSVGTSGGAAPGELFF. CDR3 in DNA: TGTGCCAGCAGCGTAGGGACTAGCGGGGGGGCCGCCCCCGGGGAGCTGTTTTTT. The chain carries TRBV9 and TRBJ2-2, with TRBD2 matching over 15 bases. The CDR3 runs to 18 residues. The J segment lost 6 bases and the V segment lost 0 bases, leaving 6 bases of the junction unmatched. Germline values: CDR1 SGDLS, CDR2 YYNGEE.

This clonotype was found many times. The chain combines TRBV9 with TRBJ2-2, with TRBD1 matching 7 bases. Per germline, CDR1 SGDLS and CDR2 YYNGEE. The V segment lost 4 bases and the J segment 3 bases; nucleotides outside the gene matches: 3. The CDR3 contains 14 residues. CDR3 protein: CASSPGQYTGELFF. The CDR3 nucleotides read TGTGCCAGCAGCCCGGGACAGTACACCGGGGAGCTGTTTTTT.

This clonotype has at least ten counts. The chain links TRBV9 to TRBJ2-1; D may be TRBD2 (6 bases). Germline assignment: CDR1 SGDLS and CDR2 YYNGEE. This CDR3 is built from 15 residues. The V end was cut by 0 bases, the J end by 7 bases, with 14 bases between. CDR3 DNA: TGTGCCAGCAGCGTAGACAGGACCGGAGGGAATGAGCAGTTCTTC. Amino acid sequence: CASSVDRTGGNEQFF. Complete variable domain (other parts from reference TRBV9 and TRBJ2-1): DSGVTQTPKHLITATGQRVTLRCSPRSGDLSVYWYQQSLDQGLQFLIQYYNGEERAKGNILERFSAQQFPDLHSELNLSSLELGDSALYFCASSVDRTGGNEQFFGPGTRLTVL.

This clonotype has at least ten counts. The chain employs TRBV9 and TRBJ2-7; 8 nucleotides match TRBD1. Germline CDR1 and CDR2: SGDLS and YYNGEE. The CDR3 loop spans 16 amino acids. After removal of 0 bases from V and 5 bases from J, the junction contained 10 bases not matched to a gene. The CDR3 loop is CASSVEPGGAGHEQYF. The CDR3 bases are TGTGCCAGCAGCGTAGAACCAGGGGGCGCGGGCCACGAGCAGTACTTC.

This clonotype was seen many times. CDR3: CASSEAGGPPYEQYF. CDR3 nucleotide sequence: TGTGCCAGCAGCGAGGCGGGAGGGCCCCCCTACGAGCAGTACTTC. The V call is TRBV9, the J call TRBJ2-7, with 9 bases that match TRBD2. Trimming cost V 3 bases and J 2 bases; bases outside gene matches: 6. CDR3 length: 15 residues. Germline CDR1 SGDLS, CDR2 YYNGEE.

This clonotype was seen many times. V gene TRBV9 combines with J gene TRBJ2-5; no reliable D call. V shed 3 bases and J shed 2 bases, with 5 bases lying between them. Germline CDR1 reads SGDLS; CDR2 reads YYNGEE. The CDR3 length is 12 residues. CDR3 sequence reads: CASSGGQETQYF. The CDR3 bases are TGTGCCAGCAGCGGGGGACAAGAGACCCAGTACTTC. Together with reference TRBV9 and TRBJ2-5, the CDR3 gives the full variable domain: DSGVTQTPKHLITATGQRVTLRCSPRSGDLSVYWYQQSLDQGLQFLIQYYNGEERAKGNILERFSAQQFPDLHSELNLSSLELGDSALYFCASSGGQETQYFGPGTRLLVL.

This clonotype is labeled as medium-sized. This rearrangement joins TRBV9 to TRBJ1-3; D unclear. The V gene's germline CDR1 is SGDLS and CDR2 YYNGEE. This CDR3 is built from 15 residues. Trimming stripped 2 bases from V and 4 bases from J, with 13 bases between. The chain's CDR3 is CASSVSLNLGNTIYF. As DNA, the CDR3 is TGTGCCAGCAGCGTGTCTCTAAATTTAGGAAACACCATATATTTT.

By share of the sample, this clonotype is medium-sized. This chain connects TRBV9 to TRBJ1-2, with D possibly TRBD1 on 6 matching bases. This CDR3 is 15 amino acids long. Germline CDR1 SGDLS, CDR2 YYNGEE. V gave up 0 bases and J gave up 2 bases, with 11 bases separating them. CDR3 in DNA: TGTGCCAGCAGCGTAGACGGGGGCGCGAACTATGGCTACACCTTC. Translated, it gives CASSVDGGANYGYTF.

The sample holds a few counts of this clonotype. The chain links TRBV9 to TRBJ1-2, with D perhaps matching TRBD1 (5 bases). Trimming removed 7 bases at V and 8 bases at J, with 9 bases between. The CDR3 is 10 residues long. Germline V gives CDR1 SGDLS, CDR2 YYNGEE. The DNA of the CDR3 is TGTGCCAGCTCAGGGAGCGGCTACACCTTC. Amino acids: CASSGSGYTF.

This clonotype was found many times. The rearrangement links TRBV9 to TRBJ1-1, with D possibly matching TRBD1 (5 bases). Trimming left V 4 bases short and J 4 bases short, with 14 bases between. The CDR3 sequence is 14 residues long. Germline V gives CDR1 SGDLS, CDR2 YYNGEE. The CDR3 spells CASSPAGRITEAFF. CDR3 DNA sequence: TGTGCCAGCAGCCCTGCGGGACGGATCACTGAAGCTTTCTTT.

This clonotype was detected many times. V and J are TRBV9 and TRBJ1-2; a possible D gene is TRBD1 (6 bases). There are 12 residues in the CDR3. CDR1 is SGDLS, CDR2 YYNGEE, per germline. V lost 3 bases and J lost 6, with 9 bases in between. The CDR3 sequence is CASSGDNDGYTF. CDR3 bases: TGTGCCAGCAGCGGGGACAACGATGGCTACACCTTC.

This clonotype is medium-sized (0.01 to 0.1%) by share. CDR3 bases: TGTGCCAGCAGCGTAGGAGATTATGGCTACACCTTC. The encoded protein is CASSVGDYGYTF. This chain uses TRBV9 with TRBJ1-2; D not resolved. The germline V gene encodes CDR1 SGDLS and CDR2 YYNGEE. This CDR3 contains 12 residues. Trimming cost V 0 bases and J 5 bases, with 5 bases left between them.

By frequency in the sample, this clonotype is medium-sized. V and J are TRBV9 and TRBJ1-2; D ambiguous. The CDR3 totals 13 residues. Germline loops: CDR1 SGDLS, CDR2 YYNGEE. The V and J ends lost 4 bases and 6 bases respectively, with 13 bases between them. The CDR3 loop is CASSPNEGNGYTF. The CDR3 nucleotides are TGTGCCAGCAGCCCTAATGAAGGAAATGGCTACACCTTC.

This clonotype was observed at least ten times. This chain uses TRBV9 with TRBJ1-2; the match to TRBD1 covers 7 bases. J lost 6 bases, V lost 4 bases, and 9 bases had no gene match. The CDR3 consists of 14 residues. In germline, CDR1 is SGDLS, CDR2 YYNGEE. CDR3 region: CASSRTGVGDGYTF. The CDR3 coding sequence is TGTGCCAGCAGCCGAACAGGGGTGGGAGATGGCTACACCTTC.

The rearrangement links TRBV9 to TRBJ2-1, with TRBD2 as a possible D gene (5 bases). The CDR3 has 17 residues. Trimming removed 1 base from V and 2 bases from J, with 16 bases in between. The germline V gene has CDR1 SGDLS and CDR2 YYNGEE. The CDR3 loop is CASSVSDWTGPYNEQFF. In DNA form, the CDR3 reads TGTGCCAGCAGCGTATCGGATTGGACTGGCCCCTACAATGAGCAGTTCTTC.

Judged by abundance, this clonotype is medium-sized. This rearrangement joins TRBV9 to TRBJ1-3, with D unresolved. In germline, CDR1 is SGDLS, CDR2 YYNGEE. CDR3 length: 13 amino acids. V dropped 3 bases and J dropped 0 bases, with 4 bases sitting between them. The CDR3 loop is CASSGSSGNTIYF. The CDR3 DNA reads as TGTGCCAGCAGCGGGTCCTCTGGAAACACCATATATTTT. Based on the CDR3 plus reference TRBV9 and TRBJ1-3, the full variable domain is DSGVTQTPKHLITATGQRVTLRCSPRSGDLSVYWYQQSLDQGLQFLIQYYNGEERAKGNILERFSAQQFPDLHSELNLSSLELGDSALYFCASSGSSGNTIYFGEGSWLTVV.

Judged by abundance, this clonotype is medium-sized. The chain recombines TRBV9 with TRBJ1-1, with 9 bases aligning to TRBD1. The length of the CDR3 is 12 residues. The germline V gene has CDR1 SGDLS and CDR2 YYNGEE. Unmatched junction bases numbered 1, after V lost 0 bases and J lost 10 bases. This CDR3 reads CASSVGQGVAFF. CDR3 nucleotides: TGTGCCAGCAGCGTAGGACAGGGGGTAGCTTTCTTT. The entire variable domain, with the rest obtained from reference TRBV9 and TRBJ1-1, is as follows: DSGVTQTPKHLITATGQRVTLRCSPRSGDLSVYWYQQSLDQGLQFLIQYYNGEERAKGNILERFSAQQFPDLHSELNLSSLELGDSALYFCASSVGQGVAFFGQGTRLTVV.

This clonotype was recorded many times. The J gene is TRBJ2-2, the V gene TRBV9; 7 bases map to TRBD1. V lost 6 bases and J lost 0; bases outside the gene matches: 5. Germline CDR1 SGDLS, CDR2 YYNGEE. This CDR3 region has 15 residues. CDR3 DNA sequence: TGTGCCAGCAAAGCGGACAGGTCGAACACCGGGGAGCTGTTTTTT. Protein product: CASKADRSNTGELFF.

This clonotype was detected many times. V is TRBV9 and J is TRBJ2-1, with TRBD2 identical over 7 bases. This CDR3 comprises 17 residues. V lost 3 bases and J lost 0; bases outside the gene matches: 9. The V gene's germline CDR1 is SGDLS and CDR2 YYNGEE. As DNA, the CDR3 is TGTGCCAGCAGCGGTAGCGGCGGGGGAGGCTCCTACAATGAGCAGTTCTTC. Translating it yields CASSGSGGGGSYNEQFF. Full variable domain (missing parts from reference TRBV9 and TRBJ2-1): DSGVTQTPKHLITATGQRVTLRCSPRSGDLSVYWYQQSLDQGLQFLIQYYNGEERAKGNILERFSAQQFPDLHSELNLSSLELGDSALYFCASSGSGGGGSYNEQFFGPGTRLTVL.

Sample share makes this clonotype medium-sized (0.01 to 0.1%). This chain connects TRBV9 to TRBJ2-1; TRBD1 aligns across 9 bases. Germline V gene lookup returns CDR1 SGDLS and CDR2 YYNGEE. The junction had 4 bases not matched to a gene; V was cut back by 7 bases and J by 5 bases. CDR3 length: 13 amino acids. The CDR3 DNA reads TGTGCCAGCGAGACAGGGGGGGACAATGAGCAGTTCTTC. It translates to CASETGGDNEQFF.

This clonotype was detected ten times or more. The rearrangement links TRBV9 to TRBJ2-7; no firm D call. The germline CDR1 and CDR2 sequences are SGDLS and YYNGEE. This CDR3 spans 14 amino acids. Trimming pared 2 bases from V and 0 bases from J, leaving 9 bases between. This CDR3 reads CASSVARASYEQYF. CDR3 nucleotides: TGTGCCAGCAGCGTCGCTAGGGCCTCCTACGAGCAGTACTTC.

This clonotype was counted ten times or more. V gene TRBV9 combines with J gene TRBJ1-2, with TRBD1 as a possible D gene (5 bases). The CDR3 loop spans 13 amino acids. In germline, CDR1 is SGDLS, CDR2 YYNGEE. Between the trimmed V and J ends, which lost 6 bases and 6 bases, there was a span of 15 bases. CDR3 sequence (DNA): TGTGCCAGCACGCCAGGGAGGAACGATGGCTACACCTTC. As protein: CASTPGRNDGYTF.

This clonotype was counted ten times or more. The CDR3 nucleotides read TGTGCCAGCAGCGTAGGGACTAGCGGAACCGGGGAGCTGTTTTTT. Encoded protein: CASSVGTSGTGELFF. V and J are TRBV9 and TRBJ2-2, with 10 bases matching TRBD2. Germline V CDR1 and CDR2: SGDLS, YYNGEE. CDR3 size: 15 residues. J lost 5 bases, V lost 0 bases, and 1 base had no gene match.